This is a list of T cell receptor beta chains from one sample in a study of blood T cell repertoires in COVID-19. Profiling relied on immunoSEQ multiplex PCR, and the TCRdb table lists in-frame clones only, not all of them. The sample lists about 140,000 clones; approximately 84% were seen once. The sequenced material came from PBMCs or T cells enriched from blood (not recorded which). These receptors all come from a man in his forties or fifties with acute COVID-19. CDR3s include the opening cysteine and the closing phenylalanine or tryptophan. The order of the fields is V gene, clone size, J gene, D gene, CDR3 DNA, CDR3 protein. The D gene is left open where the match is weak. Rows may omit the clone size; those that give it use once, few, many or a size class.

TRBV19	.	TRBJ1-5	TRBD1	TGTGCCAGTATAGCAGGGGGTAGCAATCAGCCCCAGCATTTT	CASIAGGSNQPQHF
TRBV11-2	.	TRBJ2-1	.	TGTGCCAGCACCTCCCGGGAAGAAAGAAGCTACAATGAGCAGTTCTTC	CASTSREERSYNEQFF
TRBV11-2	.	TRBJ2-6	TRBD1	TGTGCCAGCACCGGGGACAGCTCTGGGGCCAACGTCCTGACTTTC	CASTGDSSGANVLTF
TRBV9	.	TRBJ2-1	TRBD1	TGTGCCAGCAGCCCAGACAGGGGGCTTTACAATGAGCAGTTCTTC	CASSPDRGLYNEQFF
TRBV7-2	.	TRBJ1-5	TRBD1	TGTGCCAGCAGCCCCCAGACAGGGACCAGACAGCCCCAGCATTTT	CASSPQTGTRQPQHF
TRBV15	.	TRBJ2-7	.	TGTGCCACCAGCAAATACTACGAGCAGTACTTC	CATSKYYEQYF
TRBV9	few	TRBJ1-2	.	TGTGCCAGCAGCGCCGACTCCCCCGACAGACCTAACTATGGCTACACCTTC	CASSADSPDRPNYGYTF
TRBV15	.	TRBJ2-7	.	TGTGCCACCCGGAGCCCCGCGGGGCCTATTCTAGGTGGCTACGAGCAGTACTTC	CATRSPAGPILGGYEQYF
TRBV20-1	.	TRBJ1-2	.	TGCAGTGCTAGTCGGCAGACTCGCTATGGCTACACCTTC	CSASRQTRYGYTF
TRBV27	.	TRBJ2-1	TRBD2	TGTGCCAGCAGGCCGCGGGGGGGTTCCTACAATGAGCAGTTCTTC	CASRPRGGSYNEQFF
TRBV20-1	.	TRBJ2-7	TRBD2	TGCAGTGCTAGTTCGCCTAGCGGAACCTACGAGCAGTACTTC	CSASSPSGTYEQYF
TRBV6-5	once	TRBJ1-2	TRBD1	TGTGCCAGCAGTTACTCGGACAGGGACTATGGCTACACCTTC	CASSYSDRDYGYTF
TRBV4-1	.	TRBJ1-2	.	TGCGCCAGCAGCCAGGTTGGCGGCGACTATGGCTACACCTTC	CASSQVGGDYGYTF
TRBV5-4	.	TRBJ1-1	.	TGTGCCAGCAGTTTGGTTCTTGACACTGAAGCTTTCTTT	CASSLVLDTEAFF
TRBV6-2/TRBV6-3	.	TRBJ1-1	TRBD1	TGTGCCAGCAGTTACCCTACGTTCAGGGGGTACACTGAAGCTTTCTTT	CASSYPTFRGYTEAFF
TRBV7-2	.	TRBJ2-2	.	TGTGCCAGCAGCGCGTACGACGGGGAGCTGTTTTTT	CASSAYDGELFF
TRBV5-1	.	TRBJ2-2	TRBD2	TGCGCCAGCAGCTGGACTAGCGGGGACGGGGAGCTGTTTTTT	CASSWTSGDGELFF
TRBV4-1	.	TRBJ1-4	.	TGCGCCAGCAGCCAAGACCCCCGGGGGAGTGAAAAACTGTTTTTT	CASSQDPRGSEKLFF
TRBV25-1	.	TRBJ2-3	TRBD2	TGTGCCAGCAGAACGGCGGGGGGGCTCCGGTCAGATACGCAGTATTTT	CASRTAGGLRSDTQYF
TRBV3-1/TRBV3-2	once	TRBJ2-5	.	TGTGCCAGCAGGGATATGAGGGGGGAGACCCAGTACTTC	CASRDMRGETQYF